This TCR beta chain was recovered during a study of Tregs in tolerant kidney transplant recipients. Clones were read by immunoSEQ multiplex PCR, and TCRdb kept only the in-frame ones, dropping some. The sample contains under 85,000 clones, approximately 91% of which appear only once. This CDR3 is 14 amino acids long. CDR1 is SGHNT and CDR2 is YENEEA in the germline V gene. The V gene end was trimmed by 5 bases and the J gene end by 2 bases; junction bases not matched to a gene: 3. The chain joins TRBV11-3 to TRBJ2-5, with 9 bases that match TRBD2. This TCR came from a human donor who received a combined kidney and bone marrow transplant. The sequencing here drew on CD4+ T cells from blood, taken before the transplant. The CDR3 sequence is CASSQTSGQETQYF. The CDR3 DNA reads TGTGCCAGCAGCCAGACTAGCGGACAAGAGACCCAGTACTTC.